This is a list of T cell receptor beta chains from one sample in a study of beta chain features in type 1 diabetes. TCRdb keeps only in-frame clones here, not all; method: immunoSEQ multiplex PCR. The data contain about 280,000 clones, over 12% of them singletons. The sequenced material came from naive CD4+ T cells from blood. The receptors were gathered from a man aged 18 to 29 with type 1 diabetes. CDR3s include the opening cysteine and the closing phenylalanine or tryptophan. Each record gives: clone size, J gene, V gene, D gene, CDR3 DNA, CDR3 protein. The D gene is left open where the match is weak. Rows may omit the clone size; those that give it use once, few, many or a size class.

clone size: .; J gene: TRBJ2-7; V gene: TRBV6-6; D gene: TRBD1; CDR3 DNA: TGTGCCAGCATCCCCGGGACAGGGACGAGCTCCTACGAGCAGTACTTC; CDR3 protein: CASIPGTGTSSYEQYF
clone size: .; J gene: TRBJ2-1; V gene: TRBV5-1; D gene: .; CDR3 DNA: TGCGCCAGCAGCTTGGGGACAGTTGACAATGAGCAGTTCTTC; CDR3 protein: CASSLGTVDNEQFF
clone size: .; J gene: TRBJ1-5; V gene: TRBV2; D gene: TRBD1; CDR3 DNA: TGTGCCAGCAGCGGACAGGGATATCAGCCCCAGCATTTT; CDR3 protein: CASSGQGYQPQHF
clone size: .; J gene: TRBJ1-2; V gene: TRBV15; D gene: .; CDR3 DNA: TGTGCCACCAGCAGAGTGTTGAGCGACTATGGCTACACCTTC; CDR3 protein: CATSRVLSDYGYTF
clone size: .; J gene: TRBJ2-7; V gene: TRBV18; D gene: TRBD1; CDR3 DNA: TGTGCCAGCTCACCCCGGACAGGGAACGAGCAGTACTTC; CDR3 protein: CASSPRTGNEQYF
clone size: few; J gene: TRBJ1-1; V gene: TRBV30; D gene: .; CDR3 DNA: TGTGCCTGCTACAGGTATACGAACACTGAAGCTTTCTTT; CDR3 protein: CACYRYTNTEAFF
clone size: few; J gene: TRBJ1-1; V gene: TRBV5-1; D gene: .; CDR3 DNA: TGCGCCAGCAGCCTGGGTACTAACGCTGAAGCTTTCTTT; CDR3 protein: CASSLGTNAEAFF
clone size: few; J gene: TRBJ2-5; V gene: TRBV30; D gene: .; CDR3 DNA: TGTGCCTGGAGTTCCGGGCCCACGGGAGACCAGAGAGAGACCCAGTACTTC; CDR3 protein: CAWSSGPTGDQRETQYF
clone size: .; J gene: TRBJ1-1; V gene: TRBV7-9; D gene: TRBD1; CDR3 DNA: TGTGCCAGCAGCCTCCGGGACAGACCTAAGGGGACTGAAGCTTTCTTT; CDR3 protein: CASSLRDRPKGTEAFF
clone size: .; J gene: TRBJ2-5; V gene: TRBV7-2; D gene: TRBD1; CDR3 DNA: TGTGCCAGCAGCTTGGGACAGGCCCAAGAGACCCAGTACTTC; CDR3 protein: CASSLGQAQETQYF
clone size: .; J gene: TRBJ1-1; V gene: TRBV30; D gene: .; CDR3 DNA: TGTGCCTGGATCCCGAACAGGCTGGTGAACACTGAAGCTTTCTTT; CDR3 protein: CAWIPNRLVNTEAFF
clone size: few; J gene: TRBJ2-7; V gene: TRBV4-2; D gene: .; CDR3 DNA: TGTGCCAGCAGCCGGACCTCTGGCAGGGTCGACGAGCAGTACTTC; CDR3 protein: CASSRTSGRVDEQYF
clone size: few; J gene: TRBJ2-5; V gene: TRBV5-4; D gene: TRBD2; CDR3 DNA: TGTGCCAGCAGCCTCACGTGGCGGGGGGTTTCGGTTGGGCAAGAGACCCAGTACTTC; CDR3 protein: CASSLTWRGVSVGQETQYF